This T cell receptor beta chain was identified during a study of CD8+CD57+ T cells in acquired aplastic anemia. The length of the CDR3 is 13 residues. Trimming took 5 bases from V and 2 from J, leaving 10 bases between them. Germline values: CDR1 SGHTA, CDR2 FQGNSA. Regarding the study as a whole: There were 25 to 35 CD8+ CDR3 sequences that occurred in both patients and controls.

Patients who underwent sequencing had shown CD8+CD57+ cell expansion by flow cytometry. Every patient presented with severe acquired aplastic anemia. TCR beta VDJ and CDR3 profiling used genomic DNA as template. TCRdb itself ran the reads through MiXCR, one entry per CDR3 protein. The table records 90,000 to 150,000 distinct CDR3 sequences, 50% to 70% of them present only once. This clonotype was found many times. The antigen is not known. The clonotype originates from a human donor with aplastic anemia. This rearrangement joins TRBV7-2 to TRBJ2-7; a possible D gene is TRBD1 (6 bases). What was sequenced was sorted CD4+, CD8+, or CD8+CD57+ T cells (not recorded which) from PBMCs. The CDR3 sequence: CASSGGQTYEQYF. The CDR3 DNA reads as TGTGCCAGCAGCGGAGGACAGACCTACGAGCAGTACTTC. The full variable domain, completed using reference TRBV7-2 and TRBJ2-7, is GAGVSQSPSNKVTEKGKDVELRCDPISGHTALYWYRQSLGQGLEFLIYFQGNSAPDKSGLPSDRFSAERTGGSVSTLTIQRTQQEDSAVYLCASSGGQTYEQYFGPGTRLTVT.